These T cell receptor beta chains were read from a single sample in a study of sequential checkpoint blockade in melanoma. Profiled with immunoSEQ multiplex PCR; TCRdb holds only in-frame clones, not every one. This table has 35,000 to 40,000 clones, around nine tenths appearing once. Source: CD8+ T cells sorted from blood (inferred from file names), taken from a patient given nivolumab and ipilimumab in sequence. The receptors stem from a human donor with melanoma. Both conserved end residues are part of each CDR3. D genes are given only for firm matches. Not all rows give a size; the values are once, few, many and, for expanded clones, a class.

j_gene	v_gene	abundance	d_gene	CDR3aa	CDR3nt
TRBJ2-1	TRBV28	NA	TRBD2	CASSPLDGLGSNEQFF	TGTGCCAGCAGTCCGTTGGACGGACTAGGCTCCAATGAGCAGTTCTTC
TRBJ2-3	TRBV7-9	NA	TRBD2	CASVAQLAASTDTQYF	TGTGCCAGCGTGGCCCAACTAGCGGCTAGCACAGATACGCAGTATTTT
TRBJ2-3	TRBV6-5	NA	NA	CASGRTSTDTQYF	TGTGCCAGCGGCAGGACTAGCACAGATACGCAGTATTTT
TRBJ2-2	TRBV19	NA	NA	CASSGQPQHSELFF	TGTGCCAGTAGCGGACAGCCACAACACTCAGAGCTGTTTTTT
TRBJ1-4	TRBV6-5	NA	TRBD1	CASRTSTGGNEKLFF	TGTGCCAGCAGAACCTCTACAGGGGGTAATGAAAAACTGTTTTTT
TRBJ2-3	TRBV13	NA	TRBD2	CASSSLGAGGFNTDTQYF	TGTGCCAGCAGCTCGCTTGGGGCGGGAGGGTTCAACACAGATACGCAGTATTTT
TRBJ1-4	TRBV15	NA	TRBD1	CATSPGTANEKLFF	TGTGCCACCAGCCCCGGGACAGCTAATGAAAAACTGTTTTTT
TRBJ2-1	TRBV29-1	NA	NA	CSVEAQGSSYYNEQFF	TGCAGCGTTGAAGCTCAGGGGTCTTCTTACTACAATGAGCAGTTCTTC
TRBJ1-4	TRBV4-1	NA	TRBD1	CASSPNRQGKNEKLFF	TGCGCCAGCAGCCCAAACCGACAGGGCAAGAATGAAAAACTGTTTTTT
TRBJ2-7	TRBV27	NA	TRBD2	CASSLGASGSYEQYF	TGTGCCAGCAGTTTAGGGGCTAGCGGTTCCTACGAGCAGTACTTC
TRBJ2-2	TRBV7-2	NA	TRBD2	CASSPRLAGDPTGELFF	TGTGCCAGCAGCCCCCGTCTAGCGGGGGACCCCACCGGGGAGCTGTTTTTT
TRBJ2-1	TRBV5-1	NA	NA	CASSFNWAREQFF	TGCGCCAGCAGCTTTAATTGGGCCCGAGAGCAGTTCTTC
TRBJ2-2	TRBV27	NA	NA	CASSYRDSYTGELFF	TGTGCCAGCAGTTATCGGGACTCTTACACCGGGGAGCTGTTTTTT
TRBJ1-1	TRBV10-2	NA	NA	CASSGGDRTEAFF	TGCGCCAGCAGTGGGGGGGACCGCACTGAAGCTTTCTTT
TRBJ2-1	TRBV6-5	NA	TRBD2	CASSIGTSGIEEQFF	TGTGCCAGCAGTATCGGGACTAGCGGGATAGAGGAGCAGTTCTTC
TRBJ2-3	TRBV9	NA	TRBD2	CASDGGAVTDTQYF	TGTGCCAGCGACGGGGGGGCGGTCACAGATACGCAGTATTTT
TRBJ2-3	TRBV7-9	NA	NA	CASGGRTDTQYF	TGTGCCTCAGGGGGGCGCACAGATACGCAGTATTTT
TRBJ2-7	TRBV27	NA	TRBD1	CATKTGTGAYEQYF	TGTGCCACAAAAACCGGGACAGGGGCCTACGAGCAGTACTTC
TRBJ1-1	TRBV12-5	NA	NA	CASGPDIYGNTEAFF	TGTGCTAGTGGACCCGACATTTATGGGAACACTGAAGCTTTCTTT
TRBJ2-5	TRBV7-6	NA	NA	CASSLDRDPTGAQYF	TGTGCCAGCAGCCTAGACCGGGACCCGACGGGGGCCCAGTACTTC
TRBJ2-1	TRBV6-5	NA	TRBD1	CASSLGQTYNEQFF	TGTGCCAGCAGCCTGGGACAGACCTACAATGAGCAGTTCTTC
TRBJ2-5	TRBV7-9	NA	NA	CASSFNGGRETQYF	TGTGCCAGCAGCTTTAATGGGGGCCGAGAGACCCAGTACTTC
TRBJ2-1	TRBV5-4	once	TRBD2	CASSGGTSGRYNEQFF	TGTGCCAGCAGCGGCGGGACTAGCGGGAGGTACAATGAGCAGTTCTTC
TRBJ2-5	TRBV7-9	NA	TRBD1	CASSRTGGWETQYF	TGTGCCAGCAGCAGGACAGGTGGTTGGGAGACCCAGTACTTC
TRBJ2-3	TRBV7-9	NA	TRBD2	CASSTYGLAGPRTDTQYF	TGTGCCAGCAGCACATATGGGCTAGCGGGACCCCGCACAGATACGCAGTATTTT
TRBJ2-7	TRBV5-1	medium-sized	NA	CASSPSSYEQYF	TGCGCCAGCAGCCCCAGCTCCTACGAGCAGTACTTC
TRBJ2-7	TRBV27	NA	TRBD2	CASKPGLVVYEQYF	TGTGCCAGCAAACCTGGACTAGTAGTATACGAGCAGTACTTC
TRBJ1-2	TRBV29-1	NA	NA	CSGSGDYGYTF	TGCAGCGGATCAGGGGACTATGGCTACACCTTC
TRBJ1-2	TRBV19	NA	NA	CASSIVGGSGYGYTF	TGTGCCAGTAGTATTGTTGGGGGCTCGGGCTATGGCTACACCTTC
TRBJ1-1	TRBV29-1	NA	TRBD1	CSVENLRTGTEAFF	TGCAGCGTTGAGAATTTGAGGACAGGCACTGAAGCTTTCTTT
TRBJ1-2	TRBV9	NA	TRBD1	CASSVGVTGLRGYTF	TGTGCCAGCAGCGTAGGTGTGACAGGGTTGAGGGGCTACACCTTC
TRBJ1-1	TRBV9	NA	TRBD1	CASSVERTGGFGTEAFF	TGTGCCAGCAGCGTAGAGAGGACAGGGGGGTTCGGCACTGAAGCTTTCTTT
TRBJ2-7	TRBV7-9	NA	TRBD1	CASSLPGAGGPSYEQYF	TGTGCCAGCAGCTTACCCGGGGCAGGGGGACCTTCCTACGAGCAGTACTTC
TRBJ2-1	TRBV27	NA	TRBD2	CASSSPTSGSPYNEQFF	TGTGCCAGCAGTTCCCCGACTAGCGGGAGTCCCTACAATGAGCAGTTCTTC
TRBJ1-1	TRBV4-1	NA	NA	CASSHPTVGAFF	TGCGCCAGCAGCCATCCGACAGTCGGAGCTTTCTTT
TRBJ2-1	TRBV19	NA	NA	CASSVAAHSYNEQFF	TGTGCCAGTAGTGTTGCGGCTCACTCCTACAATGAGCAGTTCTTC
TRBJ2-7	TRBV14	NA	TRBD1	CASSQIDRGPYEQYF	TGTGCCAGCAGCCAGATTGACAGGGGCCCATACGAGCAGTACTTC
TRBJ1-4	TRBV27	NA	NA	CASSLAAVATNEKLFF	TGTGCCAGCAGTTTAGCGGCAGTTGCAACTAATGAAAAACTGTTTTTT
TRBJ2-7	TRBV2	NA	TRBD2	CASTLLAGQVEQYF	TGTGCCAGCACCCTACTAGCGGGACAAGTCGAGCAGTACTTC
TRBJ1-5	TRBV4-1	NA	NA	CASSQGQYSNQPQHF	TGCGCCAGCAGCCAAGGGCAATATAGCAATCAGCCCCAGCATTTT
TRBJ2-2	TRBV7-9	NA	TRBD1	CASSSDRVNTGELFF	TGTGCCAGCAGCTCGGACAGGGTGAACACCGGGGAGCTGTTTTTT
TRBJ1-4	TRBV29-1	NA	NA	CSVEADSVNEKLFF	TGCAGCGTTGAGGCTGACAGTGTTAATGAAAAACTGTTTTTT
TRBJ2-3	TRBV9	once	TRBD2	CASSVGLVKYF	TGTGCCAGCAGCGTGGGACTAGTGAAGTATTTT
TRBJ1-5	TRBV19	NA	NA	CASSKTGGQPQHF	TGTGCCAGTAGTAAGACCGGCGGGCAGCCCCAGCATTTT
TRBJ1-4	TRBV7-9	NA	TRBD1	CASSFLGGNEKLFF	TGTGCCAGCAGCTTTTTAGGGGGCAATGAAAAACTGTTTTTT
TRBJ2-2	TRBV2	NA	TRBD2	CASTGLAGGTGTGELFF	TGTGCCAGCACCGGACTAGCGGGAGGTACGGGGACCGGGGAGCTGTTTTTT
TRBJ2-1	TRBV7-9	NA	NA	CASSLASYEQFF	TGTGCCAGCAGCTTGGCCTCGTATGAGCAGTTCTTC
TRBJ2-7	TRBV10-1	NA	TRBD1	CASSDTGGGTYEQYF	TGCGCCAGCAGTGATACAGGGGGCGGAACGTACGAGCAGTACTTC
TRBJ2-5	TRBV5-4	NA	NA	CASSLVASGETQYF	TGTGCCAGCAGCTTGGTGGCCAGCGGGGAGACCCAGTACTTC
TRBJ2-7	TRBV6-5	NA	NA	CATKSDGHYEQYF	TGTGCCACCAAGTCAGATGGGCACTACGAGCAGTACTTC
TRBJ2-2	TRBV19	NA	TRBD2	CASSILAGGPSTGELFF	TGTGCCAGTAGTATACTAGCGGGAGGCCCGAGCACCGGGGAGCTGTTTTTT
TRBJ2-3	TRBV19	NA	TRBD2	CASSLGLETTDTQYF	TGTGCCAGTAGCCTTGGACTAGAGACGACAGATACGCAGTATTTT
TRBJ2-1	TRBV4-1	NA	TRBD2	CASSPLPSGGSNEQFF	TGCGCCAGCAGCCCACTTCCTAGCGGGGGGTCCAATGAGCAGTTCTTC
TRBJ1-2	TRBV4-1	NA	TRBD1	CASSQAYPGTAYGYTF	TGCGCCAGCAGCCAAGCCTATCCCGGGACAGCTTATGGCTACACCTTC
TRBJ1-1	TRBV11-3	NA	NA	CASSSPQGMNTEAFF	TGTGCCAGCAGCTCCCCACAGGGTATGAACACTGAAGCTTTCTTT